The 16 T cell receptor beta chains listed next were all sequenced from one sample in a study of vaccination and CD4 T cells after COVID-19. MiXCR was run by TCRdb on the PCR reads, yielding one entry per CDR3 protein. The sample records about 36,000 distinct CDR3 sequences, around 33% being singletons. Sample time point: late sampling 161 to 241 days after vaccination in a few convalescent patients. The sequenced sample was CD4+ T cells from blood, obtained about 7 months after SARS-CoV-2 vaccination. The receptors were sampled from a human donor who had recovered from COVID-19.

The rearrangement uses TRBV7-2 and TRBJ2-1; 11 positions match TRBD2. This CDR3 has 13 amino acids. The ends lost 6 bases at V and 15 bases at J; junction bases unmatched: 10. Germline V gene sequence: CDR1 SGHTA, CDR2 FQGNSA. CDR3 bases: TGTGCCAGCAGGGGGGGACTAGCGGAGACATCGTTCTTC. Its protein is CASRGGLAETSFF.

This clonotype showed up just a few times. The chain couples TRBV19 to TRBJ1-5; D uncertain. Trimming removed 5 bases from V and 0 bases from J, with 17 bases in between. Germline lookup yields CDR1 LNHDA and CDR2 SQIVND (reference sequence). This CDR3 has 17 residues. The CDR3 DNA reads TGTGCCAGTAGTCTCGTACATCACCCGAATAGCAATCAGCCCCAGCATTTT. Its protein is CASSLVHHPNSNQPQHF.

This clonotype was found a few times. The chain has TRBV2 and TRBJ2-5; perhaps TRBD2 as D (6 bases). Trimming took off 6 bases at V and 5 bases at J, with 16 bases between the two ends. The CDR3 is 14 amino acids. The germline V gene has CDR1 SNHLY and CDR2 FYNNEI. DNA for the CDR3: TGTGCCAGCAGGAGCCAGACTAGATCGGAGACCCAGTACTTC. Its translation: CASRSQTRSETQYF.

This clonotype was detected only a few times. The chain employs TRBV27 and TRBJ2-7; 8 nucleotides align to TRBD2. CDR1 and CDR2 (germline): MNHEY, SMNVEV (reference sequence). The CDR3 is made up of 15 amino acids. The trim removed 6 bases at V and 1 base at J, leaving 8 bases unmatched. The CDR3 DNA follows: TGTGCCAGCAGCTCCCGGCCGGGGGGGTCCTACGAGCAGTACTTC. Translating gives CASSSRPGGSYEQYF.

The chain carries TRBV5-8 and TRBJ2-3; D possibly corresponds to TRBD2 (5 bases). Between the trimmed V and J ends, which lost 2 bases and 0 bases, there was a span of 13 bases. Germline CDR1 SGHTS, CDR2 YDEGEE. This CDR3 region has 16 residues. The CDR3 DNA reads as TGTGCCAGCAGCTTAGGACTGGCAAGCAGCACAGATACGCAGTATTTT. Translating it yields CASSLGLASSTDTQYF.

V and J are TRBV6-2 or TRBV6-3 and TRBJ1-2; D remains ambiguous. The CDR3 covers 15 residues. Trimming pared 4 bases from V and 4 bases from J, leaving 16 bases between. The V gene's germline CDR1 is MNHEY and CDR2 SVGEGT. The CDR3 loop is CASSSLFDPSYGYTF. For the CDR3, the DNA is TGTGCCAGCAGTTCCCTTTTCGACCCGTCCTATGGCTACACCTTC.

The chain uses TRBV6-2 or TRBV6-3 and TRBJ1-2; D is perhaps TRBD1 (5 bases). CDR3 size: 17 residues. The germline V gene encodes CDR1 MNHEY and CDR2 SVGEGT. The V end was cut by 6 bases, the J end by 1 base, with 21 bases between. The DNA for the CDR3 is TGTGCCAGCAGCCGAGCGACAGTCTGGATCGTTAACTATGGCTACACCTTC. It codes for CASSRATVWIVNYGYTF.

This sequence joins TRBV9 and TRBJ2-7, with D unresolved. Trimming took 6 bases from V and 0 from J, leaving 13 bases between them. This CDR3 has 14 residues. The germline CDR1 and CDR2 sequences are SGDLS and YYNGEE. The CDR3 nucleotides are TGTGCCAGCACCCCCGGTGGGGACTCCTACGAGCAGTACTTC. It yields the protein CASTPGGDSYEQYF.

This clonotype occurred a few times. The rearrangement joins TRBV27 to TRBJ1-1; D remains ambiguous. This CDR3 region has 14 residues. In germline, CDR1 is MNHEY, CDR2 SMNVEV (reference sequence). V was pared by 7 bases and J by 0 bases, with 12 bases between. The DNA for the CDR3 is TGTGCCAGCATTGCCACTAACATGAACACTGAAGCTTTCTTT. Its translation: CASIATNMNTEAFF.

In this sample, this clonotype turned up a few times. The V and J genes are TRBV11-1 and TRBJ2-7; 9 bases are shared with TRBD2. Unmatched junction bases numbered 5, after V lost 2 bases and J lost 3 bases. The germline V gene encodes CDR1 SGHAT and CDR2 FQDESV (reference sequence). This CDR3 spans 15 amino acids. DNA for the CDR3: TGTGCCAGCAGCTTAAGGCGGGAGGGCCTCTACGAGCAGTACTTC. Translating gives CASSLRREGLYEQYF.

The genes are TRBV20-1 and TRBJ1-5; D not certain. The V end was cut by 2 bases, the J end by 2 bases, with 13 bases between. The germline gives CDR1 DFQATT, CDR2 SNEGSKA (reference sequence). The CDR3 is 15 residues long. CDR3 region: CSARPVGGRNQPQHF. DNA for the CDR3: TGCAGTGCTAGACCCGTCGGAGGGCGCAATCAGCCCCAGCATTTT.

The rearrangement links TRBV19 to TRBJ2-1; D is unresolved. Deletions cut 0 bases from V and 7 bases from J, with 7 bases between. In germline, CDR1 is LNHDA, CDR2 SQIVND (reference sequence). CDR3 size: 13 residues. The CDR3 loop reads CASSIDRLNEQFF. CDR3 DNA sequence: TGTGCCAGTAGTATAGATCGATTGAATGAGCAGTTCTTC.

This chain uses TRBV6-1 with TRBJ1-3; TRBD1 might be the D (5 bases). This CDR3 is built from 15 residues. Between the trimmed V and J ends, which lost 7 bases and 8 bases, there was a span of 21 bases. Germline V gives CDR1 MNHNS, CDR2 SASEGT. The chain's CDR3 is CASKPRRRGVDTIYF. CDR3 nucleotides: TGTGCCAGCAAACCCAGACGCCGGGGCGTAGACACCATATATTTT.

The V and J genes are TRBV7-9 and TRBJ2-5, with D perhaps matching TRBD1 or TRBD2 (6 bases each). The CDR3 spans 14 residues. Deletions cut 3 bases from V and 2 bases from J, with 10 bases between. Per germline, CDR1 SEHNR and CDR2 FQNEAQ (reference sequence). The CDR3, as DNA: TGTGCCAGCAGCTTGGGGGGCCTACAAGAGACCCAGTACTTC. Translating it yields CASSLGGLQETQYF.

The chain carries TRBV7-8 and TRBJ2-7; D is perhaps TRBD1 (5 bases). The germline CDR1 and CDR2 sequences are SGHVS and FQNEAQ. This CDR3 is built from 15 residues. V lost 2 bases, J lost 2 bases, and 13 bases lay in between. The CDR3 sequence: CASSLLGPPTYEQYF. The CDR3 coding sequence is TGTGCCAGCAGCTTATTGGGGCCACCAACCTACGAGCAGTACTTC.

The V and J genes are TRBV7-8 and TRBJ1-2, with D possibly being TRBD1 (5 bases). Germline V gene data show CDR1 as SGHVS and CDR2 as FQNEAQ. The CDR3 contains 13 residues. V shed 5 bases and J shed 4 bases, with 11 bases lying between them. CDR3: CASSPRAGYGYTF. The CDR3 bases are TGTGCCAGCAGCCCCAGGGCTGGCTATGGCTACACCTTC.